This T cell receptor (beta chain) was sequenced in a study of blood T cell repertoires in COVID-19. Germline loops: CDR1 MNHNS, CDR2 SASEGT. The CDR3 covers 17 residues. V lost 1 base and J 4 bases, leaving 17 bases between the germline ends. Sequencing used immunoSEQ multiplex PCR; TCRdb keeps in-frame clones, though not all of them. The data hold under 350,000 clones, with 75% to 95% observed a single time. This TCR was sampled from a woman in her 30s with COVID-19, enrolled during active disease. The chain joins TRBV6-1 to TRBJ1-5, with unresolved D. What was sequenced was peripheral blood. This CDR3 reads CASSEGALRGLNQPQHF. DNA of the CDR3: TGTGCCAGCAGTGAAGGGGCATTGCGAGGGTTGAATCAGCCCCAGCATTTT.